This T cell receptor beta chain was sequenced for a study of beta chain features in type 1 diabetes. This clone was seen a few times. The study reverse transcribed the entire isolated RNA, so it sequenced expressed TCRB transcripts. Assay used: immunoSEQ multiplex PCR; TCRdb lists only in-frame clones, some missing. Of 860,000 or so clones detected, around a sixth appear once; the ten largest clones hold around 0.02%. Looked up from germline, CDR1 is SGHRS and CDR2 is YFSETQ. This CDR3 has 17 residues. Deletions cut 4 bases from V and 8 bases from J, with 25 bases between. This rearrangement joins TRBV5-1 to TRBJ2-1; D is uncertain. Sequences were obtained from naive CD4+ T cells from blood. The receptor comes from a woman in her late teens or twenties in good health. CDR3 sequence reads: CASSRGPGSSRRDEQFF. CDR3 DNA sequence: TGCGCCAGCAGCCGAGGTCCTGGAAGCTCCCGTCGGGATGAGCAGTTCTTC.